This TCR beta chain appears in the sequencing data of a study of T cells after yellow fever vaccination. V lost 3 bases, J lost 7 bases, and 4 bases stayed unmatched. CDR1 is DFQATT, CDR2 SNEGSKA, per germline (reference sequence). This CDR3 has 14 residues. Details on this clonotype: Antigen unknown.

Broader study findings: Booster sampling recovered most clones from primary vaccination (around 96% CD4, roughly 88% CD8). Weaker, the secondary response had a peak occurring faster, on day 5 versus 15.

The authors made TCR cDNA by 5'RACE template switching, adding a universal primer site and UMIs. TCRdb ran MiXCR on the 5' RACE reads and lists one entry per CDR3 protein. The data show some 300,000 distinct CDR3 sequences, less than 9.5% seen once. V usage is TRBV20-1 and J usage is TRBJ1-5; 12 nucleotides align to TRBD1. This receptor was taken from a man between 18 and 29 years old who received the YFV17D yellow fever vaccine. The source material was CD4+ T cells sorted from PBMCs, sampled 5 days after the yellow fever booster vaccination. CDR3 loop: CSASRDRGRQPQHF. CDR3 in DNA: TGCAGTGCTAGTCGGGACAGGGGGCGGCAGCCCCAGCATTTT.